Below, one T cell receptor (beta chain) is given with its context. Generated by immunoSEQ multiplex PCR, the TCRdb table keeps only in-frame clones and is missing some. The data show over 75,000 clones, 91% seen once. This record belongs to a study of control samples from healthy donors and cancer patients. V lost 3 bases, J lost 0 bases, and 9 bases lay in between. Germline assignment: CDR1 KGHSH and CDR2 LQKENI. This CDR3 region has 15 residues. Sequenced: blood. The V and J genes are TRBV18 and TRBJ1-3; D gene ambiguous. This clonotype was sampled from a man younger than 45 in good health. For the CDR3, the DNA is TGTGCCAGCTCACCGGGATCGCTCTCTGGAAACACCATATATTTT. Translation gives CASSPGSLSGNTIYF.